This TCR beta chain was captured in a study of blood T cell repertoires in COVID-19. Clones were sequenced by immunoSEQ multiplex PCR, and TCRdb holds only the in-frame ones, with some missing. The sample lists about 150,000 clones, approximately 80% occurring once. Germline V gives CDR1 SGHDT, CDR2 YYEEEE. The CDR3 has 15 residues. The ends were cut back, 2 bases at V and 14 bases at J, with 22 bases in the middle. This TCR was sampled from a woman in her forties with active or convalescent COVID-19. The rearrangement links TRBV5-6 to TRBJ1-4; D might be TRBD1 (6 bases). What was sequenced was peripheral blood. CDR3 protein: CASSLGGRSAGTLFF. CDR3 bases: TGTGCCAGCAGCTTAGGGGGAAGGTCGGCGGGCACCCTGTTTTTT.